A selection of T cell receptor beta chains follows, all from one sample in a study of OX40 agonist ivuxolimab in advanced cancers. Here immunoSEQ multiplex PCR was the method, and the copy in TCRdb shows in-frame clones only, minus some. The sample shows 70,000 to 95,000 clones, 88% of them seen only once. Sequenced material: CD4+ or CD8+ T cells sorted from blood, taken in a trial of the OX40 agonist ivuxolimab. The origin of the receptors is an adult with an advanced solid tumor such as melanoma, head and neck, liver or kidney cancer. The CDR3 runs from the conserved cysteine through the conserved F or W. Fields, in order: D gene, J gene, clone size, CDR3 length, V gene, CDR3 protein, CDR3 DNA. The D gene is left open where the match is weak. Only part of the rows carry a size: once, few, many, or a class if the clone is expanded.

d_call: -
j_call: TRBJ1-1
clone_size: -
cdr3_length: 11
v_call: TRBV20-1
cdr3_aa: CSARDLGKAFF
cdr3_nt: TGCAGTGCTAGAGATCTGGGGAAAGCTTTCTTT

d_call: -
j_call: TRBJ2-2
clone_size: -
cdr3_length: 12
v_call: TRBV29-1
cdr3_aa: CSALQGPGELFF
cdr3_nt: TGCAGCGCATTGCAGGGGCCCGGGGAGCTGTTTTTT

d_call: -
j_call: TRBJ1-2
clone_size: -
cdr3_length: 11
v_call: TRBV5-6
cdr3_aa: CASSFMDGYTF
cdr3_nt: TGTGCCAGCAGCTTCATGGACGGCTACACCTTC

d_call: TRBD1
j_call: TRBJ2-3
clone_size: -
cdr3_length: 13
v_call: TRBV19
cdr3_aa: CASRTGQEDTQYF
cdr3_nt: TGTGCCAGTAGGACCGGACAGGAAGATACGCAGTATTTT

d_call: -
j_call: TRBJ1-2
clone_size: -
cdr3_length: 13
v_call: TRBV2
cdr3_aa: CASSSDSPYGYTF
cdr3_nt: TGTGCCAGCAGTAGCGACAGCCCCTATGGCTACACCTTC

d_call: TRBD2
j_call: TRBJ2-7
clone_size: -
cdr3_length: 18
v_call: TRBV19
cdr3_aa: CASRPPGTSGRGGYEQYF
cdr3_nt: TGTGCCAGTAGACCCCCAGGGACTAGCGGGAGAGGGGGCTACGAGCAGTACTTC

d_call: -
j_call: TRBJ2-4
clone_size: -
cdr3_length: 14
v_call: TRBV6-5
cdr3_aa: CASSYSLQSEIQYF
cdr3_nt: TGTGCCAGCAGTTACTCGTTACAGAGCGAAATTCAGTACTTC

d_call: -
j_call: TRBJ2-7
clone_size: few
cdr3_length: 13
v_call: TRBV6-5
cdr3_aa: CASSKGLGREQYF
cdr3_nt: TGTGCCAGCAGTAAGGGACTGGGGAGGGAGCAGTACTTC

d_call: -
j_call: TRBJ1-5
clone_size: -
cdr3_length: 16
v_call: TRBV2
cdr3_aa: CASSEAPGNSNQPQHF
cdr3_nt: TGTGCCAGCAGTGAAGCTCCCGGGAATAGCAATCAGCCCCAGCATTTT

d_call: TRBD1
j_call: TRBJ2-2
clone_size: -
cdr3_length: 18
v_call: TRBV4-2
cdr3_aa: CASSQEMGQGANTGELFF
cdr3_nt: TGTGCCAGCAGCCAAGAGATGGGACAGGGGGCGAACACCGGGGAGCTGTTTTTT

d_call: -
j_call: TRBJ2-7
clone_size: -
cdr3_length: 15
v_call: TRBV10-1
cdr3_aa: CASSPTGRSSYEQYF
cdr3_nt: TGCGCCAGCAGTCCGACAGGTCGGTCTTCCTACGAGCAGTACTTC

d_call: -
j_call: TRBJ1-1
clone_size: once
cdr3_length: 14
v_call: TRBV29-1
cdr3_aa: CSVVTPRLGTEAFF
cdr3_nt: TGCAGCGTCGTGACCCCCCGGTTGGGCACTGAAGCTTTCTTT

d_call: -
j_call: TRBJ1-5
clone_size: -
cdr3_length: 14
v_call: TRBV30
cdr3_aa: CAWSTAAPDQPQHF
cdr3_nt: TGTGCCTGGAGTACAGCAGCGCCCGATCAGCCCCAGCATTTT

d_call: TRBD2
j_call: TRBJ2-3
clone_size: -
cdr3_length: 20
v_call: TRBV7-3
cdr3_aa: CASSTLPGLAGGASTDTQYF
cdr3_nt: TGTGCCAGCAGCACACTCCCGGGACTAGCGGGGGGAGCGAGCACAGATACGCAGTATTTT

d_call: -
j_call: TRBJ2-7
clone_size: -
cdr3_length: 13
v_call: TRBV7-9
cdr3_aa: CASSSPGNYEQYF
cdr3_nt: TGTGCCAGCAGCTCTCCGGGGAACTACGAGCAGTACTTC

d_call: -
j_call: TRBJ2-4
clone_size: once
cdr3_length: 14
v_call: TRBV10-2
cdr3_aa: CASSESLAGNIQYF
cdr3_nt: TGCGCCAGCAGTGAGTCGTTAGCAGGGAACATTCAGTACTTC

d_call: -
j_call: TRBJ1-1
clone_size: -
cdr3_length: 14
v_call: TRBV6-4
cdr3_aa: CASSVGGWDTEAFF
cdr3_nt: TGTGCCAGCAGTGTTGGGGGCTGGGACACTGAAGCTTTCTTT

d_call: TRBD1
j_call: TRBJ1-1
clone_size: -
cdr3_length: 14
v_call: TRBV5-1
cdr3_aa: CASSPGTGQTEAFF
cdr3_nt: TGCGCCAGCAGCCCCGGGACAGGGCAGACTGAAGCTTTCTTT

d_call: -
j_call: TRBJ2-5
clone_size: once
cdr3_length: 15
v_call: TRBV7-9
cdr3_aa: CASSPSRGGRETQYF
cdr3_nt: TGTGCCAGCAGCCCCTCCAGGGGGGGAAGAGAGACCCAGTACTTC

d_call: TRBD1
j_call: TRBJ2-3
clone_size: -
cdr3_length: 12
v_call: TRBV29-1
cdr3_aa: CSVRTGGDTQYF
cdr3_nt: TGCAGCGTTCGGACAGGGGGAGATACGCAGTATTTT

d_call: TRBD1
j_call: TRBJ1-5
clone_size: -
cdr3_length: 15
v_call: TRBV28
cdr3_aa: CASSPGEGAYQPQHF
cdr3_nt: TGTGCCAGCAGCCCGGGGGAGGGGGCCTATCAGCCCCAGCATTTT

d_call: TRBD2
j_call: TRBJ2-1
clone_size: -
cdr3_length: 17
v_call: TRBV11-3
cdr3_aa: CASSSGLAGGQYNEQFF
cdr3_nt: TGTGCCAGCAGCTCGGGACTAGCGGGAGGGCAATACAATGAGCAGTTCTTC

d_call: -
j_call: TRBJ1-1
clone_size: -
cdr3_length: 13
v_call: TRBV6-1
cdr3_aa: CASSEEGGSEAFF
cdr3_nt: TGTGCCAGCAGTGAAGAAGGGGGTAGTGAAGCTTTCTTT

d_call: -
j_call: TRBJ2-3
clone_size: -
cdr3_length: 11
v_call: TRBV30
cdr3_aa: CAWGLGGTQYF
cdr3_nt: TGTGCCTGGGGCTTAGGGGGAACGCAGTATTTT

d_call: -
j_call: TRBJ2-2
clone_size: -
cdr3_length: 13
v_call: TRBV6-4
cdr3_aa: CASSEQGSGELFF
cdr3_nt: TGTGCCAGCAGTGAGCAGGGATCCGGGGAGCTGTTTTTT

d_call: -
j_call: TRBJ1-2
clone_size: once
cdr3_length: 14
v_call: TRBV5-1
cdr3_aa: CASSLEGRNYGYTF
cdr3_nt: TGCGCCAGCAGCTTGGAGGGTCGGAACTATGGCTACACCTTC

d_call: -
j_call: TRBJ1-5
clone_size: -
cdr3_length: 17
v_call: TRBV19
cdr3_aa: CASSTQLRGVSNQPQHF
cdr3_nt: TGTGCCAGTAGTACCCAGCTGAGGGGGGTTAGCAATCAGCCCCAGCATTTT

d_call: -
j_call: TRBJ1-4
clone_size: -
cdr3_length: 14
v_call: TRBV4-2
cdr3_aa: CASSLPRGGEKLFF
cdr3_nt: TGTGCCAGCAGCCTACCCAGGGGCGGTGAAAAACTGTTTTTT

d_call: -
j_call: TRBJ1-3
clone_size: -
cdr3_length: 16
v_call: TRBV4-1
cdr3_aa: CASSPGSFSQRNTIYF
cdr3_nt: TGCGCCAGCAGCCCCGGCAGCTTCTCTCAAAGGAACACCATATATTTT

d_call: -
j_call: TRBJ2-3
clone_size: -
cdr3_length: 14
v_call: TRBV29-1
cdr3_aa: CSVVWPSGTDTQYF
cdr3_nt: TGCAGCGTTGTCTGGCCTAGCGGCACAGATACGCAGTATTTT

d_call: TRBD2
j_call: TRBJ2-3
clone_size: -
cdr3_length: 13
v_call: TRBV7-9
cdr3_aa: CASSLEASGGAYF
cdr3_nt: TGTGCCAGCAGCTTAGAGGCTAGCGGGGGTGCGTATTTT

d_call: -
j_call: TRBJ1-2
clone_size: -
cdr3_length: 14
v_call: TRBV7-2
cdr3_aa: CASRHDPADYGYTF
cdr3_nt: TGTGCCAGCAGACATGACCCGGCGGACTATGGCTACACCTTC

d_call: -
j_call: TRBJ2-7
clone_size: -
cdr3_length: 15
v_call: TRBV7-2
cdr3_aa: CASSLYSGAPGEQYF
cdr3_nt: TGTGCCAGCAGCTTATATAGCGGCGCCCCGGGCGAGCAGTACTTC

d_call: -
j_call: TRBJ2-3
clone_size: -
cdr3_length: 11
v_call: TRBV5-4
cdr3_aa: CASSAADTQYF
cdr3_nt: TGTGCCAGCAGCGCGGCAGATACGCAGTATTTT

d_call: TRBD1
j_call: TRBJ2-7
clone_size: once
cdr3_length: 15
v_call: TRBV5-1
cdr3_aa: CASSGTGTGTPEQYF
cdr3_nt: TGCGCCAGCAGCGGGACCGGGACAGGGACCCCCGAGCAGTACTTC

d_call: -
j_call: TRBJ1-2
clone_size: -
cdr3_length: 19
v_call: TRBV5-4
cdr3_aa: CASSPIVTGKGGFNYGYTF
cdr3_nt: TGTGCCAGCAGCCCCATCGTTACAGGGAAAGGAGGATTTAACTATGGCTACACCTTC

d_call: -
j_call: TRBJ1-1
clone_size: -
cdr3_length: 13
v_call: TRBV11-3
cdr3_aa: CASSLNGDTEAFF
cdr3_nt: TGTGCCAGCAGCTTAAACGGGGACACTGAAGCTTTCTTT

d_call: -
j_call: TRBJ1-1
clone_size: -
cdr3_length: 14
v_call: TRBV28
cdr3_aa: CASRYGARNTEAFF
cdr3_nt: TGTGCCAGCAGATACGGAGCAAGGAACACTGAAGCTTTCTTT

d_call: TRBD1
j_call: TRBJ2-7
clone_size: -
cdr3_length: 14
v_call: TRBV11-2
cdr3_aa: CASTAHRGSDEQYF
cdr3_nt: TGTGCCAGCACCGCCCACAGGGGAAGCGACGAGCAGTACTTC

d_call: TRBD1
j_call: TRBJ2-6
clone_size: -
cdr3_length: 18
v_call: TRBV11-1
cdr3_aa: CASSLIATGVAGANVLTF
cdr3_nt: TGTGCCAGCAGCTTAATAGCGACAGGGGTTGCTGGGGCCAACGTCCTGACTTTC

d_call: TRBD1
j_call: TRBJ2-5
clone_size: -
cdr3_length: 14
v_call: TRBV28
cdr3_aa: CASSWGTGQETQYF
cdr3_nt: TGTGCCAGCAGTTGGGGGACAGGGCAAGAGACCCAGTACTTC

d_call: TRBD1
j_call: TRBJ1-1
clone_size: once
cdr3_length: 16
v_call: TRBV11-2
cdr3_aa: CASSRDRDPLNTEAFF
cdr3_nt: TGTGCCAGCAGCCGAGACAGGGATCCCTTGAACACTGAAGCTTTCTTT

d_call: TRBD1
j_call: TRBJ1-3
clone_size: -
cdr3_length: 15
v_call: TRBV19
cdr3_aa: CASSMSGQGQGTIYF
cdr3_nt: TGTGCCAGTAGTATGTCGGGACAGGGCCAGGGGACCATATATTTT

d_call: -
j_call: TRBJ2-1
clone_size: -
cdr3_length: 15
v_call: TRBV5-1
cdr3_aa: CASSLNTGTANEQFF
cdr3_nt: TGCGCCAGCAGCTTAAATACAGGGACTGCGAATGAGCAGTTCTTC

d_call: TRBD1
j_call: TRBJ2-6
clone_size: -
cdr3_length: 18
v_call: TRBV7-9
cdr3_aa: CASSLGAGGSSGANVLTF
cdr3_nt: TGTGCCAGCAGCTTAGGGGCAGGGGGAAGCTCTGGGGCCAACGTCCTGACTTTC

d_call: -
j_call: TRBJ2-3
clone_size: once
cdr3_length: 12
v_call: TRBV19
cdr3_aa: CASSLNTDTQYF
cdr3_nt: TGTGCCAGTAGTCTAAACACAGATACGCAGTATTTT

d_call: -
j_call: TRBJ1-1
clone_size: -
cdr3_length: 13
v_call: TRBV5-5
cdr3_aa: CASSSQGNTEAFF
cdr3_nt: TGTGCCAGCAGCTCGCAGGGGAACACTGAAGCTTTCTTT

d_call: -
j_call: TRBJ2-3
clone_size: -
cdr3_length: 12
v_call: TRBV19
cdr3_aa: CASSSSDVAQYF
cdr3_nt: TGTGCCAGTAGTTCGAGCGACGTTGCGCAGTATTTT

d_call: -
j_call: TRBJ2-6
clone_size: -
cdr3_length: 15
v_call: TRBV2
cdr3_aa: CASAPFRSGANVLTF
cdr3_nt: TGTGCCTCAGCCCCTTTCCGATCTGGGGCCAACGTCCTGACTTTC

d_call: -
j_call: TRBJ1-5
clone_size: -
cdr3_length: 13
v_call: TRBV7-9
cdr3_aa: CASSPDGNQPQHF
cdr3_nt: TGTGCCAGCAGCCCCGACGGGAATCAGCCCCAGCATTTT

d_call: -
j_call: TRBJ1-2
clone_size: -
cdr3_length: 14
v_call: TRBV18
cdr3_aa: CASSPQGTLDGYTF
cdr3_nt: TGTGCCAGCTCACCTCAGGGGACACTCGATGGCTACACCTTC

d_call: -
j_call: TRBJ1-2
clone_size: few
cdr3_length: 12
v_call: TRBV6-6
cdr3_aa: CASSSGNYGYTF
cdr3_nt: TGTGCCAGCAGTTCAGGAAACTATGGCTACACCTTC

d_call: -
j_call: TRBJ2-3
clone_size: -
cdr3_length: 15
v_call: TRBV5-1
cdr3_aa: CASTYGTASTDTQYF
cdr3_nt: TGCGCCAGCACCTACGGGACGGCCAGCACAGATACGCAGTATTTT

d_call: -
j_call: TRBJ2-7
clone_size: once
cdr3_length: 14
v_call: TRBV7-8
cdr3_aa: CASSSGAGRNEQYF
cdr3_nt: TGTGCCAGCAGCTCTGGGGCAGGGCGGAACGAGCAGTACTTC

d_call: -
j_call: TRBJ2-1
clone_size: -
cdr3_length: 17
v_call: TRBV19
cdr3_aa: CASSILRGSSYLNEQFF
cdr3_nt: TGTGCCAGTAGTATATTGAGAGGGAGTAGTTACCTAAATGAGCAGTTCTTC

d_call: -
j_call: TRBJ2-7
clone_size: -
cdr3_length: 15
v_call: TRBV7-9
cdr3_aa: CASSLPSGISYEQYF
cdr3_nt: TGTGCCAGCAGCTTGCCCTCTGGCATTTCGTACGAGCAGTACTTC

d_call: -
j_call: TRBJ2-5
clone_size: -
cdr3_length: 13
v_call: TRBV30
cdr3_aa: CAWSVGGTETQYF
cdr3_nt: TGTGCCTGGAGTGTAGGAGGGACGGAGACCCAGTACTTC

d_call: TRBD1
j_call: TRBJ1-4
clone_size: -
cdr3_length: 15
v_call: TRBV6-5
cdr3_aa: CASSYSGQVVEKLFF
cdr3_nt: TGTGCCAGCAGTTACTCGGGACAGGTTGTTGAAAAACTGTTTTTT

d_call: -
j_call: TRBJ2-1
clone_size: -
cdr3_length: 16
v_call: TRBV5-1
cdr3_aa: CASSLHRSGSYNEQFF
cdr3_nt: TGCGCCAGCAGCCTGCACAGGTCTGGCTCCTACAATGAGCAGTTCTTC